This TCR beta chain derives from a study of regulatory T cells in long-lasting Graves disease. Study-level points and caveats: Among samples with persistent disease, TRBV28, TRBJ1-2 and TRBJ2-5 were favored. Relative to newly diagnosed Graves' patients, persistent ones had lower TCR diversity.

This clonotype occurred many times. Antigen specificity is unknown. Libraries of TCR beta came from iRepertoire HTBI primers plus Arm-PCR of CDR3 regions. MiXCR was run by TCRdb on the multiplex PCR reads, yielding one entry per CDR3 protein. The repertoire has around 240,000 distinct CDR3 sequences, roughly 18% of them found once; the top ten carry 12% to 15%. Time point given: newly diagnosed GD, antithyroid drugs for less than 3 months. The TCR library was prepared using RNA isolated from PBMCs. From germline, CDR1 is SGHDT and CDR2 YYEEEE. Trimming took 4 bases from V and 0 from J, leaving 17 bases between them. The length of the CDR3 is 17 residues. These data were also reused for a study on T cells in Graves' hyperthyroidism and ophthalmopathy. From that second work: Blood also showed most of the thyroid clonotypes that were expanded above 0.001. By a 13 V-J model, ophthalmopathy was set apart from stable hyperthyroidism.

The chain links TRBV5-6 to TRBJ2-4; D is ambiguous. The sample here was peripheral blood mononuclear cells (PBMCs), taken at new diagnosis, from a patient treated with antithyroid drugs. The source of this sequence is a woman in her twenties or thirties with Graves disease. Written as DNA, the CDR3 is TGTGCCAGCAGCCGGAATTACGTAGAGATAGCCAAAAACATTCAGTACTTC. Its translation: CASSRNYVEIAKNIQYF.